The 29 T cell receptor beta chains reported below all come from one sample, sequenced in a study of CD8 T cells in ankylosing spondylitis. The study, taken as a whole, reports: Roughly 8 highly homologous variants made up a TCR beta motif, and this motif appeared characteristic of ankylosing spondylitis blood.

These receptors have no known antigen. MiXCR, applied by TCRdb to the 5' RACE reads, yields one record per CDR3 protein. In the table there are 500,000 or so distinct CDR3 sequences, approximately 5% of which are singletons. The material sequenced was blood, either unsorted or a sorted T cell fraction (not recorded which). The source is a male donor with ankylosing spondylitis.

This chain connects TRBV12-3 or TRBV12-4 to TRBJ2-1; the D gene is possibly TRBD1 (6 bases). V dropped 6 bases and J dropped 3 bases, with 12 bases sitting between them. This CDR3 spans 14 amino acids. CDR3 coding DNA: TGTGCCAGCAGCCGAACAGGGAACTACAATGAGCAGTTCTTC. This encodes CASSRTGNYNEQFF.

In its sample, this clonotype was seen many times. The chain links TRBV29-1 to TRBJ2-7; D remains unclear. The CDR3 is 11 residues long. In germline, CDR1 is SQVTM, CDR2 ANQGSEA. V lost 4 bases and J 3 bases, leaving 7 bases between the germline ends. Here the CDR3 reads CSVGSNYEQYF. As DNA, the CDR3 is TGCAGCGTTGGATCGAACTACGAGCAGTACTTC.

This clonotype was counted at least ten times. The CDR3 sequence is CSASPVYYNSPLHF. As DNA, the CDR3 is TGCAGTGCTAGCCCCGTTTACTATAATTCACCCCTCCACTTT. The chain uses TRBV20-1 and TRBJ1-6; D gene unclear. This CDR3 contains 14 residues. Trimming stripped 3 bases from V and 3 bases from J, with 9 bases between. Germline V gives CDR1 DFQATT, CDR2 SNEGSKA (reference sequence).

The rearrangement joins TRBV25-1 to TRBJ1-4; D possibly corresponds to TRBD1 (5 bases). The CDR3 consists of 17 residues. The V end was cut by 3 bases, the J end by 6 bases, with 20 bases between. CDR1 MGHDK and CDR2 SYGVNS come from the germline V gene. CDR3 coding DNA: TGTGCCAGCAGTGATACCCGGCGAGGCGGGGCCTATGAAAAACTGTTTTTT. Encoded protein: CASSDTRRGGAYEKLFF.

This sequence joins TRBV24-1 and TRBJ2-5, with D possibly matching TRBD1 (8 bases). The V gene's germline CDR1 is KGHDR and CDR2 SFDVKD. The CDR3 extends over 16 amino acids. Trimming cost V 7 bases and J 5 bases, with 22 bases left between them. CDR3 sequence (DNA): TGTGCCACCAGGGGGCAAGGACAGGGAGGGACGGAGACCCAGTACTTC. Amino acid sequence: CATRGQGQGGTETQYF.

This clonotype appeared many times. The chain combines TRBV6-2 or TRBV6-3 with TRBJ2-1; D is unclear. The CDR3 runs to 15 residues. V lost 0 bases, J lost 8 bases, and 14 bases lay in between. Germline V lookup: CDR1 MNHEY, CDR2 SVGEGT. DNA for the CDR3: TGTGCCAGCAGTTACTCCCGGGTTCCCCGGGATGAGCAGTTCTTC. Its protein is CASSYSRVPRDEQFF.

There are many counts of this clonotype. V usage is TRBV29-1 and J usage is TRBJ1-1; D is uncertain. The V gene's germline CDR1 is SQVTM and CDR2 ANQGSEA. The CDR3 consists of 13 residues. Trimming stripped 4 bases from V and 1 base from J, with 10 bases between. The CDR3 coding sequence is TGCAGCGTTGCGGGTCGGCAGAACACTGAAGCTTTCTTT. Translating it yields CSVAGRQNTEAFF. Combining the CDR3 with reference TRBV29-1 and TRBJ1-1 gives the whole variable domain SAVISQKPSRDICQRGTSLTIQCQVDSQVTMMFWYRQQPGQSLTLIATANQGSEATYESGFVIDKFPISRPNLTFSTLTVSNMSPEDSSIYLCSVAGRQNTEAFFGQGTRLTVV.

The sample holds many counts of this clonotype. V gene TRBV24-1 combines with J gene TRBJ1-1, with TRBD1 matching over 7 bases. Trimming cost V 9 bases and J 4 bases; bases outside gene matches: 1. This CDR3 comprises 11 residues. Looked up from germline, CDR1 is KGHDR and CDR2 is SFDVKD. CDR3 sequence (DNA): TGTGCCACCGGGACAGCCACTGAAGCTTTCTTT. Its protein is CATGTATEAFF.

This clonotype was detected ten times or more. V gene TRBV5-6 combines with J gene TRBJ2-1; D is possibly TRBD1 (5 bases). The CDR3 contains 15 residues. The germline gives CDR1 SGHDT, CDR2 YYEEEE. V was clipped by 5 bases and J by 6 bases, with 18 bases between them. The CDR3 reads CASRALGPPSNEQFF. Written as DNA, the CDR3 is TGTGCCAGCAGGGCTCTGGGGCCCCCCTCCAATGAGCAGTTCTTC.

This clonotype occurred many times. The genes are TRBV20-1 and TRBJ2-7; D unclear. This CDR3 is built from 13 residues. Between the trimmed V and J ends, which lost 1 base and 5 bases, there was a span of 12 bases. Germline CDR1 DFQATT, CDR2 SNEGSKA (reference sequence). The CDR3 spells CSARGSPANEQYF. The CDR3 coding sequence is TGCAGTGCTAGAGGGAGCCCGGCTAACGAGCAGTACTTC.

In its sample, this clonotype was seen many times. The rearrangement links TRBV7-9 to TRBJ1-1, with D perhaps matching TRBD1 (5 bases). The CDR3 contains 12 residues. Per the germline V gene, CDR1 is SEHNR and CDR2 is FQNEAQ (reference sequence). V dropped 4 bases and J dropped 5 bases, with 8 bases sitting between them. The CDR3 DNA is TGTGCCAGCAGCTGGGGACGGACTGAAGCTTTCTTT. Its translation is CASSWGRTEAFF.

Concerning this clonotype: Possible read error: a much larger clone is one base away. Because the CDR3 is missing its conserved closing phenylalanine or tryptophan, this is likely a read error. The chain recombines TRBV6-2 or TRBV6-3 with TRBJ1-1; the match to TRBD1 covers 8 bases. This CDR3 is built from 14 residues. Germline CDR1 is MNHEY and CDR2 is SVGEGT. With 10 bases clipped from V and 1 base from J, the junction kept 8 bases outside the gene matches. The CDR3 nucleotides are TGTGCCACCAATACCGGGACAGGGAACACTGAAGCTTTCCTT. Translation: CATNTGTGNTEAFL.

This clonotype was observed at least ten times. The chain uses TRBV5-1 and TRBJ2-5; D possibly corresponds to TRBD1 (6 bases). Per germline, CDR1 SGHRS and CDR2 YFSETQ. The CDR3 sequence is 13 residues long. V was clipped by 5 bases and J by 5 bases, with 13 bases between them. The CDR3 sequence is CASRAGEAETQYF. CDR3 bases: TGCGCCAGCAGGGCAGGGGAAGCTGAGACCCAGTACTTC.

This clonotype was observed at least ten times. V usage is TRBV12-3 or TRBV12-4 and J usage is TRBJ2-5; D gene uncertain. This CDR3 region has 14 residues. Trimming removed 6 bases at V and 9 bases at J, with 20 bases between. CDR3 in DNA: TGTGCCAGCAGCCCGTTCGGACCTATCTCGGCCCAGTACTTC. This translates into CASSPFGPISAQYF.

The sample holds many counts of this clonotype. This chain links TRBV29-1 with TRBJ1-3; D may be TRBD1 (5 bases). V lost 6 bases, J lost 4 bases, and 16 bases lay in between. This CDR3 is built from 14 residues. Germline CDR1 and CDR2: SQVTM and ANQGSEA. Here the CDR3 DNA reads TGCAGCGTCGATCCCGCAGGGAGCGGAAACACCATATATTTT. Translating it yields CSVDPAGSGNTIYF. Together with reference TRBV29-1 and TRBJ1-3, the CDR3 gives the full variable domain: SAVISQKPSRDICQRGTSLTIQCQVDSQVTMMFWYRQQPGQSLTLIATANQGSEATYESGFVIDKFPISRPNLTFSTLTVSNMSPEDSSIYLCSVDPAGSGNTIYFGEGSWLTVV.

This clonotype has a count of ten or more. The gene calls are TRBV7-2 and TRBJ2-4; either TRBD1 or TRBD2 may fit D (5 bases each). V dropped 4 bases and J dropped 7 bases, with 11 bases sitting between them. The CDR3 loop spans 13 amino acids. The germline V gene encodes CDR1 SGHTA and CDR2 FQGNSA. CDR3 coding DNA: TGTGCCAGCAGCTGGATCGGGGCCAACATTCAGTACTTC. Its translation is CASSWIGANIQYF.

V gene TRBV20-1 combines with J gene TRBJ2-7; D is ambiguous. This CDR3 contains 14 residues. The V gene lost 0 bases and the J gene lost 0 bases, with 9 bases spanning the gap. CDR1 DFQATT and CDR2 SNEGSKA come from the germline V gene (reference sequence). In DNA form, the CDR3 reads TGCAGTGCTAGAGATCTGTTAAGCTCCTACGAGCAGTACTTC. Its protein product is CSARDLLSSYEQYF.

This clonotype has just a few counts. The rearrangement uses TRBV5-1 and TRBJ2-7; no firm D call. This CDR3 is 14 amino acids long. Germline CDR1 is SGHRS and CDR2 is YFSETQ. V dropped 2 bases and J dropped 2 bases, with 11 bases sitting between them. This chain's CDR3 is CASSFWSPTYEQYF. DNA for the CDR3: TGCGCCAGCAGCTTCTGGTCACCTACCTACGAGCAGTACTTC.

This clonotype was seen repeatedly, ten times or more. V and J are TRBV7-2 and TRBJ2-5; D might be TRBD1 (6 bases). This CDR3 region has 14 residues. In germline, CDR1 is SGHTA, CDR2 FQGNSA. V was shortened by 4 bases and J by 4 bases, with 13 bases between the two germline ends. The DNA of the CDR3 is TGTGCCAGCAGCTCAACCGGGACACCAGAGACCCAGTACTTC. This codes for CASSSTGTPETQYF.

This clonotype was seen repeatedly, ten times or more. The V call is TRBV4-3, the J call TRBJ2-2; no definite D call. This CDR3 comprises 16 residues. Germline V gene sequence: CDR1 LGHNA, CDR2 YSLEER. Trimming left V 4 bases short and J 1 base short, with 13 bases between. CDR3 protein: CASSPGGSGNTGELFF. The CDR3 region has the DNA TGCGCCAGCAGCCCCGGCGGATCCGGGAACACCGGGGAGCTGTTTTTT.

The V and J genes are TRBV7-9 and TRBJ1-2, with D possibly being TRBD1 (5 bases). The CDR3 sequence is 15 residues long. Looked up from germline, CDR1 is SEHNR and CDR2 is FQNEAQ (reference sequence). Trimming removed 3 bases at V and 4 bases at J, with 15 bases between. The CDR3 reads CASSFNEGSSYGYTF. In DNA form, the CDR3 reads TGTGCCAGCAGCTTTAACGAGGGGTCTAGCTATGGCTACACCTTC.

The chain joins TRBV4-1 to TRBJ2-3, with TRBD2 matching 8 bases. The CDR3 runs 14 residues. Germline CDR1 is MGHRA and CDR2 is YSYEKL. The V segment lost 4 bases and the J segment 7 bases; nucleotides outside the gene matches: 7. The CDR3 reads CASSLPSGSYTQYF. The CDR3, as DNA: TGCGCCAGCAGCCTGCCCAGCGGGAGTTATACGCAGTATTTT.

The table lists this clonotype with many counts. The chain has TRBV7-2 and TRBJ2-3, with 14 bases aligning to TRBD2. Trimming removed 1 base from V and 4 bases from J; junction bases left unmatched: 1. Germline V gives CDR1 SGHTA, CDR2 FQGNSA. CDR3 size: 16 residues. CDR3 region: CASSLEGLAGADTQYF. CDR3 in DNA: TGTGCCAGCAGCTTAGAGGGACTAGCGGGAGCAGATACGCAGTATTTT.

This clonotype has at least ten counts. Written as DNA, the CDR3 is TGTGCCAGCAGTTACTCGACGGGACAATCCTATAATTCACCCCTCCACTTT. As protein: CASSYSTGQSYNSPLHF. This chain joins TRBV6-2 or TRBV6-3 and TRBJ1-6, with TRBD1 as a possible D gene (6 bases). The germline CDR1 and CDR2 sequences are MNHEY and SVGEGT. The CDR3 has 17 residues. The germline V and J ends were trimmed by 0 bases and 1 base, with 10 bases remaining between them.

This clonotype has ten or more counts. The chain is built from TRBV5-5 and TRBJ2-3; 10 nucleotides line up with TRBD2. Trimming cost V 2 bases and J 3 bases; bases outside gene matches: 6. The germline V gene encodes CDR1 SGHKS and CDR2 YYEKEE (reference sequence). The CDR3 is 16 amino acids. Written as DNA, the CDR3 is TGTGCCAGCAGCTTCCTTCTAGCGGGAGAAACAGATACGCAGTATTTT. It yields the protein CASSFLLAGETDTQYF.

In this sample, this clonotype turned up many times. The chain combines TRBV7-2 with TRBJ1-5; D gene unclear. Between the trimmed V and J ends, which lost 2 bases and 9 bases, there was a span of 8 bases. This CDR3 region has 12 residues. The V gene's germline CDR1 is SGHTA and CDR2 FQGNSA. This chain's CDR3 is CASSLPGLPQHF. The CDR3 bases are TGTGCCAGCAGCTTACCAGGTCTGCCCCAGCATTTT. The whole variable domain, remainder taken from reference TRBV7-2 and TRBJ1-5, is GAGVSQSPSNKVTEKGKDVELRCDPISGHTALYWYRQSLGQGLEFLIYFQGNSAPDKSGLPSDRFSAERTGGSVSTLTIQRTQQEDSAVYLCASSLPGLPQHFGDGTRLSIL.

The chain is built from TRBV7-2 and TRBJ2-7; TRBD2 agrees at 8 bases. Per the germline V gene, CDR1 is SGHTA and CDR2 is FQGNSA. This CDR3 spans 14 amino acids. The V segment lost 2 bases and the J segment 8 bases; nucleotides outside the gene matches: 8. CDR3 DNA: TGTGCCAGCAGCTTAAAAGCGGGAGAGAGGCAGCAGTACTTC. It translates to CASSLKAGERQQYF.

This clonotype showed up many times. V gene TRBV6-2 or TRBV6-3 combines with J gene TRBJ2-6; D is unresolved. V was clipped by 5 bases and J by 0 bases, with 2 bases between them. Germline V CDR1 and CDR2: MNHEY, SVGEGT. This CDR3 has 13 residues. The CDR3 nucleotides are TGTGCCAGCAGTATCTCTGGGGCCAACGTCCTGACTTTC. Protein: CASSISGANVLTF.

Note on this clonotype: Possible read error: a much larger clone is one base away. The rearrangement uses TRBV12-3 or TRBV12-4 and TRBJ2-7; the D gene is possibly TRBD2 (5 bases). The CDR3 runs 14 residues. Trimming stripped 6 bases from V and 2 bases from J, with 14 bases between. CDR3 in amino acids: CASSPRGIPYEQYF. Here the CDR3 DNA reads TGTGCCAGCAGCCCACGGGGAATTCCCTACGAGCAGTACTTC.